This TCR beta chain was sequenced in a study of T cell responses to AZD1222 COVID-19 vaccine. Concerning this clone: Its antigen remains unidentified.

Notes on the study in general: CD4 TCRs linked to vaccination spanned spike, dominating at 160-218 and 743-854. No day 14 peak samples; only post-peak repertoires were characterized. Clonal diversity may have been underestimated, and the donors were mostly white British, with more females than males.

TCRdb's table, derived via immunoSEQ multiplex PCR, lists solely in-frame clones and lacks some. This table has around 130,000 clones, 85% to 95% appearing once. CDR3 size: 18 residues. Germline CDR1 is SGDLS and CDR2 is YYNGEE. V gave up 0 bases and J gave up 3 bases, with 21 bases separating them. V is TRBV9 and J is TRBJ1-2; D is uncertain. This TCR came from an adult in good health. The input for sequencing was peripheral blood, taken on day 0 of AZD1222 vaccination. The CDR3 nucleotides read TGTGCCAGCAGCGTAGTAGATCGAATTCTATCCGATGACTATGGCTACACCTTC. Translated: CASSVVDRILSDDYGYTF.